The rows below give T cell receptor beta chains drawn from one sample of a study of T cell responses to AZD1222 COVID-19 vaccine. The protocol was immunoSEQ multiplex PCR, while the TCRdb copy is restricted to in-frame clones and leaves out a portion. The repertoire holds 90,000 to 120,000 clones, with 75% to 95% as singletons. Sequencing used peripheral blood, obtained 28 days after the second AZD1222 dose. Source of these receptors: an adult who received the AZD1222 COVID-19 vaccine. Both conserved end residues are part of each CDR3. The D gene is left open where the match is weak. Clone size, where shown, is once, few, many, or a class for clones that have expanded.

TGCGCCAGCAGGGCCGGGGGAGGCGAGACCCAGTACTTC CASRAGGGETQYF TRBV5-1 - TRBJ2-5 -
TGCACCAGCAGCCGGGTAGCGGGAGCGGGTGAGACCCAGTACTTC CTSSRVAGAGETQYF TRBV1 - TRBJ2-5 -
TGTGCCAGCAGCTTGGCGGGGCATCAAGCAGATACGCAGTATTTT CASSLAGHQADTQYF TRBV5-6 - TRBJ2-3 -
TGTGCCATCAGTGACCAGAACACCGGGGAGCTGTTTTTT CAISDQNTGELFF TRBV10-3 - TRBJ2-2 -
TGTGCCAGCAGTTACGAGAACACCGGGGAGCTGTTTTTT CASSYENTGELFF TRBV6-5 - TRBJ2-2 -
TGTGCCAGCAGCCCCCGTTGGGTCTCCTACGAGCAGTACTTC CASSPRWVSYEQYF TRBV3-1/TRBV3-2 - TRBJ2-7 -
TGTGCCAGTAGTATTCTGGACAGGGCTAACTATGGCTACACCTTC CASSILDRANYGYTF TRBV19 TRBD1 TRBJ1-2 -
TGTGCCAGCAGCCTAGGGCTAGCGGGGGAGACAGGGCAGTACTTC CASSLGLAGETGQYF TRBV7-6 TRBD2 TRBJ2-7 few
TGTGCCAGCAGTTACCAGAGCCGGGGAGATACGCAGTATTTT CASSYQSRGDTQYF TRBV6-5 - TRBJ2-3 -
TGTGCCAGCTCACCGAACAGAAATAGCAATCAGCCCCAGCATTTT CASSPNRNSNQPQHF TRBV18 - TRBJ1-5 -
TGTGCCAGCAGCTTGGGATTGGGGAGCGGGGAGCTGTTTTTT CASSLGLGSGELFF TRBV5-4 - TRBJ2-2 -
TGTGCCAGCAGCACCGACACCCATAGCGGGATGTACGAGCAGTACTTC CASSTDTHSGMYEQYF TRBV7-2 TRBD2 TRBJ2-7 -
TGCAGCGTTGTGACTAGCGGGAGGGACAATGAGCAGTTCTTC CSVVTSGRDNEQFF TRBV29-1 TRBD2 TRBJ2-1 -
TGTGCCAGCCGACAGATCGAGGGCACAGATACGCAGTATTTT CASRQIEGTDTQYF TRBV19 - TRBJ2-3 -
TGCGCCAGCAGCCAAGAGAAGGGAGCCAGCTATAATTCACCCCTCCACTTT CASSQEKGASYNSPLHF TRBV4-1 - TRBJ1-6 -
TGTGCCACCAGCAGAGCAGGGTCCACGCAAAGGATTAGCTATGGCTACACCTTC CATSRAGSTQRISYGYTF TRBV15 - TRBJ1-2 -
TGTGCCAGCTCTGAGGGGACGAAGAATTCACCCCTCCACTTT CASSEGTKNSPLHF TRBV6-5 - TRBJ1-6 few
TGTGCCAGCAGCTTAGGGGCGCGTCCTAGCGGGACCTACAATGAGCAGTTCTTC CASSLGARPSGTYNEQFF TRBV11-3 TRBD2 TRBJ2-1 -
TGTGCCAGCAGCCAAGGGTTCAATTCACCCCTCCACTTT CASSQGFNSPLHF TRBV4-2 - TRBJ1-6 -
TGTGCCAGCAGCCCATCTAGCGGGAAACCCTACGAGCAGTACTTC CASSPSSGKPYEQYF TRBV2 TRBD2 TRBJ2-7 -
TGTGCCAGCAGTTCCGAGGGCCCGGGGTACACCTTC CASSSEGPGYTF TRBV28 - TRBJ1-2 few
TGCGCCAGCAGTGAACAGTCCACAGATACGCAGTATTTT CASSEQSTDTQYF TRBV10-2 - TRBJ2-3 -
TGTGCCAGCAGCGTAGTGGGGACCACTGAAGCTTTCTTT CASSVVGTTEAFF TRBV9 - TRBJ1-1 -
TGTGCCAGCAGCCCGCGACAGGGCCCCGTCTATGGCTACACCTTC CASSPRQGPVYGYTF TRBV7-9 TRBD1 TRBJ1-2 -
TGTGCCAGCAGCTTAGGGCCCACAGGCCTTGAGCAGTTCTTC CASSLGPTGLEQFF TRBV13 - TRBJ2-1 -